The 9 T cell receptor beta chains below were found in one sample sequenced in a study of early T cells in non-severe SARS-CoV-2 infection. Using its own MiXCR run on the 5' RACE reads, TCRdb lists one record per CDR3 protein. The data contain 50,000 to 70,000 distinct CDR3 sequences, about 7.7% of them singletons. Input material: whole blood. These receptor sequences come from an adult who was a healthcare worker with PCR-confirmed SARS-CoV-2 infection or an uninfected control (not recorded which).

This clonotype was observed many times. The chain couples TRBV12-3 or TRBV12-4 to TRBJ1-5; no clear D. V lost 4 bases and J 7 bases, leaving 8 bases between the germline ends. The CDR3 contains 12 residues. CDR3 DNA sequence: TGTGCCAGCAGTTCCCTCGCACAGCCCCAGCATTTT. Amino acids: CASSSLAQPQHF.

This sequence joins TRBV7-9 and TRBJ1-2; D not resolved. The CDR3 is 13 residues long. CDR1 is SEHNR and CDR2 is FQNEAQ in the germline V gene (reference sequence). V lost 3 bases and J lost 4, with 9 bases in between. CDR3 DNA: TGTGCCAGCAGCTTGAACGCCCTCTATGGCTACACCTTC. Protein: CASSLNALYGYTF.

The CDR3 DNA is TGTGCCAGCAGCCTACCAGGACTAGCGGGAGGGCCTAGGGATACGCAGTATTTT. Amino acids: CASSLPGLAGGPRDTQYF. This chain links TRBV7-9 with TRBJ2-3, with 15 nucleotides matching TRBD2. Germline V gives CDR1 SEHNR, CDR2 FQNEAQ (reference sequence). This CDR3 is 18 amino acids long. V trimming: 5 bases; J trimming: 6 bases; junction bases outside the gene matches: 12.

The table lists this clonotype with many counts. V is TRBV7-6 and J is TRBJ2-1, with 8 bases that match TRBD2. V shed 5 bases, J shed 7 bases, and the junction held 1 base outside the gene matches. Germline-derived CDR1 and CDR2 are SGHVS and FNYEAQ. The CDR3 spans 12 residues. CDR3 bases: TGTGCCAGCAGCCGACTAGCGAATGAGCAGTTCTTC. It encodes CASSRLANEQFF.

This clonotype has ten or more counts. Here the CDR3 reads CASSSGLLTGELFF. DNA for the CDR3: TGTGCCAGCAGCTCCGGACTGCTCACGGGGGAGCTGTTTTTT. The chain combines TRBV7-2 with TRBJ2-2, with a possible D match to TRBD2 (5 bases). There are 14 residues in the CDR3. CDR1 SGHTA and CDR2 FQGNSA come from the germline V gene. The germline V and J ends were trimmed by 4 bases and 8 bases, with 14 bases remaining between them.

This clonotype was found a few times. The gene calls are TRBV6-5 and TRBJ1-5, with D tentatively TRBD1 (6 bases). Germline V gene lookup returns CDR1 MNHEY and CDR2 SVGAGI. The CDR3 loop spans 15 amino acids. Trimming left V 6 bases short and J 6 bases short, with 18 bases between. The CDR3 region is CASRPHSGAGQPQHF. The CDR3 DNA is TGTGCCAGCAGACCGCACTCAGGGGCGGGTCAGCCCCAGCATTTT.

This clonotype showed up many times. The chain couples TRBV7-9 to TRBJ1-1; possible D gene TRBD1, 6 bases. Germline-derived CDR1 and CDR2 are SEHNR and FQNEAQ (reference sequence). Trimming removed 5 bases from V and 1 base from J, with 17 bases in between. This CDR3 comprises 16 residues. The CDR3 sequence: CASSPPATRGNTEAFF. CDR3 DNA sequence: TGTGCCAGCAGCCCCCCGGCTACCAGGGGGAACACTGAAGCTTTCTTT. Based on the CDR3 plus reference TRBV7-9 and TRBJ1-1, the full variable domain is DTGVSQNPRHKITKRGQNVTFRCDPISEHNRLYWYRQTLGQGPEFLTYFQNEAQLEKSRLLSDRFSAERPKGSFSTLEIQRTEQGDSAMYLCASSPPATRGNTEAFFGQGTRLTVV.

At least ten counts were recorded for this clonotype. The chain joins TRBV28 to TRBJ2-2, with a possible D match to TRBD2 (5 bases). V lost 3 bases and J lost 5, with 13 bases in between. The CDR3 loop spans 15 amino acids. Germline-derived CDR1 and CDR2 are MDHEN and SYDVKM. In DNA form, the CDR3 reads TGTGCCAGCAGTTTGGATTCCCGGAGGACCGGGGAGCTGTTTTTT. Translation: CASSLDSRRTGELFF.

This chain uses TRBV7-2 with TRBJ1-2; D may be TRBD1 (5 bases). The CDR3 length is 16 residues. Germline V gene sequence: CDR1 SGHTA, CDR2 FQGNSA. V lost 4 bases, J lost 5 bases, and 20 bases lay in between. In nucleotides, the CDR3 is TGTGCCAGCAGCTCCCGTAGGACGGGGGGAAGATATGGCTACACCTTC. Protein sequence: CASSSRRTGGRYGYTF.